These 28 T cell receptor beta chains were sequenced from one sample in a study of T cell responses to AZD1222 COVID-19 vaccine. The table came from immunoSEQ multiplex PCR; TCRdb's copy has only in-frame clones and leaves some out. The top ten clones hold 2.6% of a sample with fewer than 200,000 clones, more than 80% of them seen once. The sequencing here drew on peripheral blood, taken on day 0 of AZD1222 vaccination. The origin of the receptors is an adult in good health.

Remarks on this clone: At the DNA level, this CDR3 is encoded by other sequences in the same sample as well. The chain carries TRBV27 and TRBJ2-7; no reliable D call. The germline CDR1 and CDR2 sequences are MNHEY and SMNVEV (reference sequence). V lost 2 bases to trimming and J lost 0 bases, with 5 bases between them. CDR3 length equals 13 residues. CDR3 region: CASSLGTSYEQYF. In DNA, the CDR3 is TGTGCCAGCAGTTTAGGCACCTCCTACGAGCAGTACTTC.

The chain recombines TRBV6-2 or TRBV6-3 with TRBJ1-1; D perhaps matches TRBD1 (5 bases). Germline lookup yields CDR1 MNHEY and CDR2 SVGEGT. The length of the CDR3 is 14 residues. The V gene lost 5 bases and the J gene lost 1 base, with 11 bases spanning the gap. CDR3 nucleotide sequence: TGTGCCAGCAGTACCGGACATAGGAACACTGAAGCTTTCTTT. It yields the protein CASSTGHRNTEAFF.

V usage is TRBV18 and J usage is TRBJ1-2; 8 nucleotides match TRBD1. In germline, CDR1 is KGHSH, CDR2 LQKENI. The trim removed 3 bases at V and 7 bases at J, leaving 10 bases unmatched. The CDR3 totals 15 residues. The CDR3 DNA follows: TGTGCCAGCTCACCCGGACAGGGTATAAGGGGTGGCTACACCTTC. This sequence encodes CASSPGQGIRGGYTF.

This rearrangement joins TRBV18 to TRBJ1-2, with 8 bases matching TRBD1. The CDR3 sequence is 16 residues long. The V gene end was trimmed by 3 bases and the J gene end by 2 bases; junction bases not matched to a gene: 8. Looked up from germline, CDR1 is KGHSH and CDR2 is LQKENI. CDR3: CASSPGPGGGNYGYTF. Here the CDR3 DNA reads TGTGCCAGCTCACCTGGCCCAGGGGGCGGCAACTATGGCTACACCTTC.

V usage is TRBV5-1 and J usage is TRBJ2-7, with D uncertain. The CDR3 totals 13 residues. The germline V and J ends were trimmed by 4 bases and 0 bases, with 8 bases remaining between them. The germline V gene encodes CDR1 SGHRS and CDR2 YFSETQ. The CDR3 spells CASSAATSYEQYF. CDR3 sequence (DNA): TGCGCCAGCAGCGCAGCGACCTCCTACGAGCAGTACTTC.

This sequence joins TRBV15 and TRBJ1-3, with TRBD1 matching 8 bases. Germline CDR1 and CDR2: LNHNV and YYDKDF (reference sequence). This CDR3 contains 17 residues. J lost 1 base, V lost 0 bases, and 5 bases had no gene match. The CDR3 DNA is TGTGCCACCAGCAGAGATTTAGGGACAGGATCTGGAAACACCATATATTTT. This encodes CATSRDLGTGSGNTIYF.

This clone was seen more than once but under ten times. V usage is TRBV9 and J usage is TRBJ1-3; D gene unclear. The CDR3 runs 16 residues. V was cut by 1 base and J by 2 bases, with 13 bases left in between. Germline CDR1 reads SGDLS; CDR2 reads YYNGEE. The CDR3 is CASSVTTGQTGNTIYF. As DNA, the CDR3 is TGTGCCAGCAGCGTAACCACCGGGCAGACTGGAAACACCATATATTTT.

The chain uses TRBV19 and TRBJ1-5; unclear D gene. The CDR3 has 13 residues. Trimming took off 7 bases at V and 2 bases at J, with 9 bases between the two ends. Germline V gene sequence: CDR1 LNHDA, CDR2 SQIVND (reference sequence). The CDR3 protein is CASTTSGNQPQHF. DNA of the CDR3: TGTGCCAGTACCACGTCGGGCAATCAGCCCCAGCATTTT.

This clone was counted once. The CDR3 nucleotides read TGTGCCAGCAGTCCGACAGGGGGTCTTCGCTCTGGGGCCAACGTCCTGACTTTC. It yields the protein CASSPTGGLRSGANVLTF. V usage is TRBV27 and J usage is TRBJ2-6; TRBD1 matches 9 bases. Germline assignment: CDR1 MNHEY and CDR2 SMNVEV (reference sequence). V gave up 5 bases and J gave up 0 bases; unmatched junction bases: 8. The length of the CDR3 is 18 residues.

A single count supports this clone. In nucleotides, the CDR3 is TGTGCCAGCAGCTCAACGGGACAAAATAATTCACCCCTCCACTTT. This encodes CASSSTGQNNSPLHF. The chain carries TRBV5-4 and TRBJ1-6, with D maybe TRBD1 (6 bases). CDR1 SGHNT and CDR2 YYREEE come from the germline V gene (reference sequence). Trimming removed 3 bases from V and 5 bases from J, with 12 bases in between. The CDR3 extends over 15 amino acids. Based on the CDR3 plus reference TRBV5-4 and TRBJ1-6, the full variable domain is ETGVTQSPTHLIKTRGQQVTLRCSSQSGHNTVSWYQQALGQGPQFIFQYYREEENGRGNFPPRFSGLQFPNYSSELNVNALELDDSALYLCASSSTGQNNSPLHFGNGTRLTVT.

This chain's CDR3 is CASSSHSGSSYEQYF. CDR3 DNA: TGTGCCAGCAGTTCCCATAGCGGGAGCTCCTACGAGCAGTACTTC. The chain uses TRBV6-6 and TRBJ2-7, with 9 nucleotides matching TRBD2. The CDR3 has 15 amino acids. The germline V gene encodes CDR1 MNHNY and CDR2 SVGAGI (reference sequence). The V segment lost 4 bases and the J segment 0 bases; nucleotides outside the gene matches: 4.

In its sample, this clone was seen once. V is TRBV18 and J is TRBJ2-3, with TRBD2 identical over 10 bases. Germline trimming cut 5 bases from V and 3 bases from J; bases unmatched to any gene: 5. The germline V gene has CDR1 KGHSH and CDR2 LQKENI. The CDR3 sequence is 15 residues long. The CDR3 region is CASSDIAGGTDTQYF. In DNA, the CDR3 is TGTGCCAGCTCAGACATAGCGGGAGGTACAGATACGCAGTATTTT.

This chain links TRBV5-6 with TRBJ1-2; D gene ambiguous. Germline-derived CDR1 and CDR2 are SGHDT and YYEEEE. The CDR3 loop spans 12 amino acids. Deletions cut 0 bases from V and 6 bases from J, with 6 bases between. The CDR3 region is CASSLGVHGYTF. CDR3 DNA: TGTGCCAGCAGCTTGGGAGTTCATGGCTACACCTTC.

V is TRBV15 and J is TRBJ1-1; D is unresolved. The CDR3 loop spans 15 amino acids. Germline CDR1 is LNHNV and CDR2 is YYDKDF (reference sequence). Between the trimmed V and J ends, which lost 0 bases and 1 base, there was a span of 9 bases. This CDR3 is CATSRDPVSNTEAFF. Written as DNA, the CDR3 is TGTGCCACCAGCAGAGATCCAGTCTCGAACACTGAAGCTTTCTTT.

The chain recombines TRBV7-9 with TRBJ2-3, with D perhaps being TRBD1 or TRBD2 (6 bases each). The CDR3 runs 15 residues. CDR1 is SEHNR, CDR2 FQNEAQ, per germline (reference sequence). V gave up 1 base and J gave up 0 bases, with 8 bases separating them. The CDR3 DNA follows: TGTGCCAGCAGCTTAGGGGGGGCTAGCACAGATACGCAGTATTTT. As protein: CASSLGGASTDTQYF.

The V and J genes are TRBV19 and TRBJ1-3, with 7 bases aligning to TRBD1. The V gene's germline CDR1 is LNHDA and CDR2 SQIVND (reference sequence). The CDR3 covers 16 residues. Trimming at V came to 4 bases and at J to 3 bases, leaving 9 bases not matched to a gene. CDR3 coding DNA: TGTGCCAGTAGTACCCCCCCCACAGGGGTTGGAAACACCATATATTTT. Encoded protein: CASSTPPTGVGNTIYF.

The chain combines TRBV5-4 with TRBJ2-4; 7 bases line up with TRBD2. Trimming took 7 bases from V and 5 from J; bases not matched to a gene: 12. Germline V gene lookup returns CDR1 SGHNT and CDR2 YYREEE (reference sequence). The CDR3 extends over 15 amino acids. Here the CDR3 reads CASRKMERGQNIQYF. The CDR3 nucleotides are TGTGCCAGCCGCAAAATGGAGCGGGGCCAAAACATTCAGTACTTC.

The V and J genes are TRBV4-1 and TRBJ1-2, with 9 bases aligning to TRBD1. After removal of 2 bases from V and 3 bases from J, the junction contained 7 bases not matched to a gene. Germline lookup yields CDR1 MGHRA and CDR2 YSYEKL. The CDR3 is 16 amino acids. The CDR3: CASSQPTGGWDYGYTF. DNA for the CDR3: TGCGCCAGCAGCCAACCGACAGGGGGATGGGACTATGGCTACACCTTC.

The rearrangement uses TRBV9 and TRBJ1-1; D not certain. The V end lost 0 bases, the J end lost 3 bases, and 6 bases lay between the germline ends. The CDR3 loop spans 13 amino acids. The germline gives CDR1 SGDLS, CDR2 YYNGEE. Here the CDR3 reads CASSVGIDTEAFF. CDR3 DNA sequence: TGTGCCAGCAGCGTAGGGATAGACACTGAAGCTTTCTTT. The complete variable domain, with remaining parts taken from reference TRBV9 and TRBJ1-1, reads DSGVTQTPKHLITATGQRVTLRCSPRSGDLSVYWYQQSLDQGLQFLIQYYNGEERAKGNILERFSAQQFPDLHSELNLSSLELGDSALYFCASSVGIDTEAFFGQGTRLTVV.

V and J are TRBV5-1 and TRBJ1-1; 9 bases align to TRBD1. CDR3 length: 18 amino acids. Germline V gene sequence: CDR1 SGHRS, CDR2 YFSETQ. V dropped 0 bases and J dropped 2; count of bases not matched to a gene: 11. The CDR3 DNA is TGCGCCAGCAGCTTGGGCGTCGGGACAGGGCGACGAAACACTGAAGCTTTCTTT. Amino acids: CASSLGVGTGRRNTEAFF.

This chain connects TRBV5-1 to TRBJ1-2; 8 bases are a match to TRBD1. The length of the CDR3 is 12 residues. Germline trimming cut 3 bases from V and 7 bases from J; bases unmatched to any gene: 2. CDR1 SGHRS and CDR2 YFSETQ come from the germline V gene. CDR3 in amino acids: CASSSDRGGYTF. CDR3 bases: TGCGCCAGCAGCTCTGACAGGGGTGGCTACACCTTC.

DNA of the CDR3: TGTGCCAGCAGGTCGACCTGGAACGAAAAACTGTTTTTT. It is translated as CASRSTWNEKLFF. The chain has TRBV6-5 and TRBJ1-4; D is undetermined. The V and J ends lost 6 bases and 8 bases respectively, with 13 bases between them. The CDR3 has 13 residues. Germline CDR1 reads MNHEY; CDR2 reads SVGAGI.

V usage is TRBV29-1 and J usage is TRBJ1-2, with unresolved D. CDR1 and CDR2 from the germline V gene are SQVTM and ANQGSEA. This CDR3 contains 13 residues. Trimming left V 6 bases short and J 4 bases short, with 15 bases between. CDR3 sequence reads: CSVVREASYGYTF. The CDR3 nucleotides are TGCAGCGTGGTAAGGGAAGCGTCCTATGGCTACACCTTC. The variable domain in full, with the rest retrieved from reference TRBV29-1 and TRBJ1-2, is SAVISQKPSRDICQRGTSLTIQCQVDSQVTMMFWYRQQPGQSLTLIATANQGSEATYESGFVIDKFPISRPNLTFSTLTVSNMSPEDSSIYLCSVVREASYGYTFGSGTRLTVV.

This chain connects TRBV24-1 to TRBJ2-2; perhaps TRBD1 as D (6 bases). In germline, CDR1 is KGHDR, CDR2 SFDVKD. V was cut by 3 bases and J by 2 bases, with 9 bases left in between. This CDR3 spans 15 amino acids. For the CDR3, the DNA is TGTGCCACCAGTGATCCGGGACACAACACCGGGGAGCTGTTTTTT. It is translated as CATSDPGHNTGELFF.

This clone showed up just once. The V and J genes are TRBV29-1 and TRBJ1-2; 7 bases agree with TRBD1. The germline gives CDR1 SQVTM, CDR2 ANQGSEA. J gave up 2 bases and V 5 bases, and 2 bases lay outside the gene matches. This CDR3 comprises 12 residues. The CDR3 DNA follows: TGCAGCGTTTCGACAGGGAACTATGGCTACACCTTC. This gives the protein CSVSTGNYGYTF. Looking up the rest from reference TRBV29-1 and TRBJ1-2 gives the full variable domain: SAVISQKPSRDICQRGTSLTIQCQVDSQVTMMFWYRQQPGQSLTLIATANQGSEATYESGFVIDKFPISRPNLTFSTLTVSNMSPEDSSIYLCSVSTGNYGYTFGSGTRLTVV.

The V call is TRBV27, the J call TRBJ1-1, with D hard to call. The CDR3 has 16 residues. From germline, CDR1 is MNHEY and CDR2 SMNVEV (reference sequence). Trimming stripped 3 bases from V and 4 bases from J, with 18 bases between. The CDR3 here is CASSLGRTQTRTEAFF. CDR3 nucleotide sequence: TGTGCCAGCAGTTTGGGGAGGACCCAAACTCGCACTGAAGCTTTCTTT.

The chain has TRBV7-9 and TRBJ2-7; the D is unclear. The V end lost 4 bases, the J end lost 0 bases, and 4 bases lay between the germline ends. CDR3 length: 12 amino acids. Looked up from germline, CDR1 is SEHNR and CDR2 is FQNEAQ (reference sequence). This CDR3 is CASSSASYEQYF. CDR3 DNA: TGTGCCAGCAGCTCCGCCTCCTACGAGCAGTACTTC.

The rearrangement uses TRBV10-2 and TRBJ2-7; possible D gene TRBD2, 6 bases. Trimming removed 2 bases from V and 2 bases from J, with 19 bases in between. This CDR3 is built from 17 residues. Germline values: CDR1 WSHSY, CDR2 SAAADI. Written as DNA, the CDR3 is TGCGCCAGCAGTGAGCGGGGTGACGGAGGGCCCGCCTACGAGCAGTACTTC. It is translated as CASSERGDGGPAYEQYF.